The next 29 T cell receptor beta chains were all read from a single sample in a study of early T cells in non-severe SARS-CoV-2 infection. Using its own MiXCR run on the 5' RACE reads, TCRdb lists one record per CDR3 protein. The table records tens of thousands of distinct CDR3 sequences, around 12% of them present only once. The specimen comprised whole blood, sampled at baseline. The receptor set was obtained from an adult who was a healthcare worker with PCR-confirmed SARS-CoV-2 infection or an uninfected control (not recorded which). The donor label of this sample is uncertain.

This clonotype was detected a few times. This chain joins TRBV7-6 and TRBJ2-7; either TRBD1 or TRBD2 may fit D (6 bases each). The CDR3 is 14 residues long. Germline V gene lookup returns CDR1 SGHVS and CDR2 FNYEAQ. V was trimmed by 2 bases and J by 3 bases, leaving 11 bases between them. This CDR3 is CASSLRGESYEQYF. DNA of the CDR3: TGTGCCAGCAGCTTAAGGGGGGAGAGCTACGAGCAGTACTTC.

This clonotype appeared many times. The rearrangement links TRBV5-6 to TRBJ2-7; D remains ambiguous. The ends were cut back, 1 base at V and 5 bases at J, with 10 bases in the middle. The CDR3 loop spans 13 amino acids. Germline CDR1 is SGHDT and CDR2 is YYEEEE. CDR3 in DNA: TGTGCCAGCAGCTTGAGTGGAAGGAACGAGCAGTACTTC. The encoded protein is CASSLSGRNEQYF.

The CDR3 DNA is TGCGCCAGCAAACGGACAGGGCAGGACGAGCAGTACTTC. It is translated as CASKRTGQDEQYF. This chain uses TRBV5-1 with TRBJ2-7; TRBD1 matches at 8 bases. Germline-derived CDR1 and CDR2 are SGHRS and YFSETQ. J was trimmed by 5 bases and V by 6 bases; bases with no gene match: 7. This CDR3 has 13 amino acids.

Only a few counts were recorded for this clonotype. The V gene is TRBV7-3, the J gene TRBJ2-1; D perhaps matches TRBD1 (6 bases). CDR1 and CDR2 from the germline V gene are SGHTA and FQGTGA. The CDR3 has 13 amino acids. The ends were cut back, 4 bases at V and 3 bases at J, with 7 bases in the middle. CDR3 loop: CASSSTGYNEQFF. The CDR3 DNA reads TGTGCCAGCAGCTCGACAGGCTACAATGAGCAGTTCTTC.

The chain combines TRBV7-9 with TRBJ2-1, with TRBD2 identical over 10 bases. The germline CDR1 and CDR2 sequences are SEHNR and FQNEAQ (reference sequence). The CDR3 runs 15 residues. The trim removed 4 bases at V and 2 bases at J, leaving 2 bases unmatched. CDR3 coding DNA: TGTGCCAGCAGCTATAGCGGGAGGACCTACAATGAGCAGTTCTTC. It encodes CASSYSGRTYNEQFF.

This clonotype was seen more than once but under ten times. The CDR3 DNA is TGCAGTGCTAGTTTTAGCGGGGGGGACATTCAGTACTTC. Protein product: CSASFSGGDIQYF. The rearrangement uses TRBV20-1 and TRBJ2-4; 11 bases line up with TRBD2. V shed 3 bases, J shed 8 bases, and the junction held 3 bases outside the gene matches. The CDR3 is 13 residues long. Germline V gene sequence: CDR1 DFQATT, CDR2 SNEGSKA (reference sequence).

CDR3 sequence reads: CASGLVLNRENNEQFF. The CDR3 DNA reads as TGTGCTAGTGGTTTGGTACTGAACAGGGAGAACAATGAGCAGTTCTTC. The chain combines TRBV12-5 with TRBJ2-1; a possible D gene is TRBD1 (6 bases). Germline V CDR1 and CDR2: LGHNT, FRNRAP. Trimming cost V 0 bases and J 5 bases, with 14 bases left between them. CDR3 length: 16 residues.

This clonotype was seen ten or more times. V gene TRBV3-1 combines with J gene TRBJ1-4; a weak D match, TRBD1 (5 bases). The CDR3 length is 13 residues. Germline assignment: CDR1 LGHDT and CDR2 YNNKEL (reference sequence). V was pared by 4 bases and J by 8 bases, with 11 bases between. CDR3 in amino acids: CASSRGEVEKLFF. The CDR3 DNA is TGTGCCAGCAGCCGGGGCGAGGTAGAAAAACTGTTTTTT.

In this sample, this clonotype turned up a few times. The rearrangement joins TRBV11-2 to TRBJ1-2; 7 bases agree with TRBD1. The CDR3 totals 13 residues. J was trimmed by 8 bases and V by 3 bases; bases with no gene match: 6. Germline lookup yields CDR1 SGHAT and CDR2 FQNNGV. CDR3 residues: CASSFDRVDGYTF. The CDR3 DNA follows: TGTGCCAGCAGCTTCGACAGGGTTGACGGCTACACCTTC.

Written as DNA, the CDR3 is TGTGCCAGCAAATCGTCCGGGGTCAATGAGCAGTTCTTC. Its protein product is CASKSSGVNEQFF. J is TRBJ2-1 and V is TRBV12-3 or TRBV12-4; possible D gene TRBD2, 5 bases. V lost 7 bases and J lost 6, with 13 bases in between. The CDR3 extends over 13 amino acids.

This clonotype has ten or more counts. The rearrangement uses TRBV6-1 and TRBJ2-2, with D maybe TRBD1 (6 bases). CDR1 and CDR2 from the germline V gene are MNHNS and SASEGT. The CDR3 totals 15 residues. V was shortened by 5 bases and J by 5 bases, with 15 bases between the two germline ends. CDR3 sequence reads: CASSLRSQGTGELFF. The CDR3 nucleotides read TGTGCCAGCAGTCTAAGAAGTCAGGGGACCGGGGAGCTGTTTTTT.

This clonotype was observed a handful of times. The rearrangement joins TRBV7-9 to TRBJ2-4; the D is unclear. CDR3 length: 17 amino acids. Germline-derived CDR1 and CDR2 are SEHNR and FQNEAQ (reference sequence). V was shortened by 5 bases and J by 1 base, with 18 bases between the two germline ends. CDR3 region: CASSRLSTGMAKNIQYF. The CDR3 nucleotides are TGTGCCAGCAGCCGCCTTTCGACCGGTATGGCCAAAAACATTCAGTACTTC.

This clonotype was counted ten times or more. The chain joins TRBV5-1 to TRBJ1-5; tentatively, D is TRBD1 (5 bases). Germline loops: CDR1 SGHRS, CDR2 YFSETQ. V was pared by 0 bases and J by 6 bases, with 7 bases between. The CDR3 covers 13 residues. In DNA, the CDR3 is TGCGCCAGCAGCTTGGCTGGGGGTCAGCCCCAGCATTTT. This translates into CASSLAGGQPQHF.

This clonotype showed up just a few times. The CDR3 sequence: CASSLVFSYEQYF. Here the CDR3 DNA reads TGTGCCAGCAGTTTGGTCTTCTCCTACGAGCAGTACTTC. This rearrangement joins TRBV12-3 or TRBV12-4 to TRBJ2-7, with D unresolved. The CDR3 sequence is 13 residues long. The V end lost 3 bases, the J end lost 0 bases, and 6 bases lay between the germline ends.

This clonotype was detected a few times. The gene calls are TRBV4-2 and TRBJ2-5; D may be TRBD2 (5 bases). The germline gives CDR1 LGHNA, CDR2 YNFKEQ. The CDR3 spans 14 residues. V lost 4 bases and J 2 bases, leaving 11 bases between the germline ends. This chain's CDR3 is CASSPMSGQETQYF. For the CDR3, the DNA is TGTGCCAGCAGCCCAATGAGCGGACAAGAGACCCAGTACTTC.

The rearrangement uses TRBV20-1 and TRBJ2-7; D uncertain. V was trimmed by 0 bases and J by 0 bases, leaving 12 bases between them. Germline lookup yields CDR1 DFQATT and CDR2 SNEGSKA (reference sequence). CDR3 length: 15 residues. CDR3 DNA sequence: TGCAGTGCTAGAGATATCGTGGGGAACTCCTACGAGCAGTACTTC. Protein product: CSARDIVGNSYEQYF.

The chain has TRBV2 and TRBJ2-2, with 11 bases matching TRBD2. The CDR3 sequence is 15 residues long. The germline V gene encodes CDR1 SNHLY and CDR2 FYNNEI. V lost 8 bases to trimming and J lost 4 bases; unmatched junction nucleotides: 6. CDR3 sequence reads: CASGASGGSTGELFF. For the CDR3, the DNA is TGTGCCAGCGGAGCTAGCGGGGGGAGCACCGGGGAGCTGTTTTTT.

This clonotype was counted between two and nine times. Written as DNA, the CDR3 is TGTGCCTGGAGTTGGGACGGATACAATGAGCAGTTCTTC. It codes for CAWSWDGYNEQFF. The rearrangement links TRBV30 to TRBJ2-1; D possibly matches TRBD1 or TRBD2 (5 bases each). CDR3 length: 13 amino acids. Trimming left V 2 bases short and J 4 bases short, with 9 bases between. Germline loops: CDR1 GTSNPN, CDR2 SVGIG (reference sequence).

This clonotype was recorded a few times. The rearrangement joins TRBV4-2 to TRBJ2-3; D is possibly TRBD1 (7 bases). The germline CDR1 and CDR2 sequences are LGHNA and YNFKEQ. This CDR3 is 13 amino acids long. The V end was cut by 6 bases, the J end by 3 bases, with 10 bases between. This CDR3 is CASRAGGTDTQYF. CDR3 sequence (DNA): TGTGCCAGCAGAGCAGGGGGGACAGATACGCAGTATTTT.

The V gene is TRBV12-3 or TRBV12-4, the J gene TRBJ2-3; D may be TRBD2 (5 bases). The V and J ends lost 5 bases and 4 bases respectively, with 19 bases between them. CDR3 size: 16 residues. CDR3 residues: CASSPSGVTFADTQYF. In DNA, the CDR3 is TGTGCCAGCAGTCCGAGCGGCGTCACTTTCGCAGATACGCAGTATTTT.

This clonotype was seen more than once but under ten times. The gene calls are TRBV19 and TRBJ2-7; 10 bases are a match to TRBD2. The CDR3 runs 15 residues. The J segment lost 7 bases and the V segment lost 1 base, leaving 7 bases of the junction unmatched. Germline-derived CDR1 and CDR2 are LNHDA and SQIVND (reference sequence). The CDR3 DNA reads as TGTGCCAGTAGTATAGCCACTAGCGGGACGGGGGAGCAGTACTTC. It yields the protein CASSIATSGTGEQYF.

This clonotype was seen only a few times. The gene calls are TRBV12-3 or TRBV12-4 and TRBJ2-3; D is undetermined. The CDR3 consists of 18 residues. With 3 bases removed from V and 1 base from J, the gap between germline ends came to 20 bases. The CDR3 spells CASSFKTRLGTGTDTQYF. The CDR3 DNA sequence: TGTGCCAGCAGTTTTAAAACAAGATTGGGAACCGGCACAGATACGCAGTATTTT.

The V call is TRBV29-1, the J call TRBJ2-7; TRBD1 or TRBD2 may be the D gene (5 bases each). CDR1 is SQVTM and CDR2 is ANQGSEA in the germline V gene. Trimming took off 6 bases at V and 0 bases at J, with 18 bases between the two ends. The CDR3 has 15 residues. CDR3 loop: CSVALGVPSSYEQYF. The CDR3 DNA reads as TGCAGCGTGGCCCTGGGGGTCCCAAGCTCCTACGAGCAGTACTTC.

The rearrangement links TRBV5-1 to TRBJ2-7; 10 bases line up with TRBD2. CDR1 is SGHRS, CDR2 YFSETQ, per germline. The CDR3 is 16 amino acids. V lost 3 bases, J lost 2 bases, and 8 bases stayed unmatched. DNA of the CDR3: TGCGCCAGCAGCTACAATATAGCGGGAGGCACCTACGAGCAGTACTTC. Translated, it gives CASSYNIAGGTYEQYF.

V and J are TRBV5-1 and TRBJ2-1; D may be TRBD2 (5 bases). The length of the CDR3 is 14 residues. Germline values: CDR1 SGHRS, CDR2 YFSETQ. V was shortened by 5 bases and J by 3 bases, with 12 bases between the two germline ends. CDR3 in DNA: TGCGCCAGCAGGGGAGTCCGCATCTACAATGAGCAGTTCTTC. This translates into CASRGVRIYNEQFF.

This CDR3 reads CASSLGLAGDYEQYF. CDR3 in DNA: TGTGCCAGCAGCTTGGGGCTAGCGGGAGACTACGAGCAGTACTTC. The rearrangement uses TRBV7-9 and TRBJ2-7; the match to TRBD2 covers 10 bases. Germline values: CDR1 SEHNR, CDR2 FQNEAQ (reference sequence). CDR3 size: 15 residues. V was pared by 3 bases and J by 3 bases, with 5 bases of the junction left unmatched.

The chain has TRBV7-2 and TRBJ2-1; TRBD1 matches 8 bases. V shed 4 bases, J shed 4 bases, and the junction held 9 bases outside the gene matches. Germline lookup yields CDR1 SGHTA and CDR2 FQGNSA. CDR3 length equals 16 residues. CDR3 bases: TGTGCCAGCAGCTCCCGGACAGGGACCTTTTACAATGAGCAGTTCTTC. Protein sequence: CASSSRTGTFYNEQFF.

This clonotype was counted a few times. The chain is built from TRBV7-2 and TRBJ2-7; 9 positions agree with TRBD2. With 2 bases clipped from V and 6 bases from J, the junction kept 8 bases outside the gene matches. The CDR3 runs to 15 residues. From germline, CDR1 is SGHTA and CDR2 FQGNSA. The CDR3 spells CASSLKSGGLREQYF. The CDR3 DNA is TGTGCCAGCAGCTTAAAGAGCGGGGGGCTACGCGAGCAGTACTTC.

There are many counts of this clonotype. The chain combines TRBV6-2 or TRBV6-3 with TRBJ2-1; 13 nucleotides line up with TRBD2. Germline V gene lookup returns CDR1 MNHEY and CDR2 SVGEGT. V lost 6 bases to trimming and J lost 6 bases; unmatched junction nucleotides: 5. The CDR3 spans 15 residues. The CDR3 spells CASSLTSGGANEQFF. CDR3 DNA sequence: TGTGCCAGCAGCCTTACTAGCGGGGGGGCCAATGAGCAGTTCTTC.